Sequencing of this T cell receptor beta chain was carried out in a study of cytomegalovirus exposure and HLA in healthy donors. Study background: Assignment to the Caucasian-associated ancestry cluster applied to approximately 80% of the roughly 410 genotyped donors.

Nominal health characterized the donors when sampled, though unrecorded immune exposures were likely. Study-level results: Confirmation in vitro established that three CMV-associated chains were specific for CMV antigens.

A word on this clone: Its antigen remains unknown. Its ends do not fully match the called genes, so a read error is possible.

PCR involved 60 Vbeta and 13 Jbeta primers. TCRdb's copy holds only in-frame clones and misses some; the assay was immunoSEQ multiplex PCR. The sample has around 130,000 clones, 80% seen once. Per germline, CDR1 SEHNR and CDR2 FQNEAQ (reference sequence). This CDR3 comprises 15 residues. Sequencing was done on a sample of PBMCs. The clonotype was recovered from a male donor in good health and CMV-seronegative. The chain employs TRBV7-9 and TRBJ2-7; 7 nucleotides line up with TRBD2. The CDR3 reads CSSSLLRERVNEQYF. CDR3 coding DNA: TGTTCCAGCAGCTTATTGCGGGAGAGGGTGAACGAGCAGTACTTC.